This TCR beta chain was documented in a study of technical replicates of blood from a handful of donors (dated by TCRdb to between 2016 and 2019). Library construction relied on the immunoSEQ multiplex PCR assay. TCRdb's version of the immuneACCESS table is confined to in-frame rearrangements and falls short of the full clone set. An unresolved V gene accounts for under half of the shortfall where checked; the remainder is of unknown origin. For this sample the table gives 85,000 to 100,000 clones, of which almost 96% were detected only once. The ten biggest clones cover 0.23% of the sample. The CDR3 has 14 amino acids, counting the end cysteine and phenylalanine. This entry keeps only the CDR3 DNA: 42 bases, framed from base 1. Relative to germline, V is 3 bases shorter and J is 0 bases shorter, with 8 bases between their ends. For CDR1 and CDR2, the germline V gene (reference sequence) lists LNHDA and SQIVND.

A word on this clone: Its antigen remains unidentified. No base-level quality is on record; no much larger clone is a single base apart. Within the sample, other DNA sequences also encode this same CDR3.

The receptor was derived from a human donor in good health. The sample was T cells isolated from PBMCs. The sequence links TRBV19 to TRBJ1-1, with the D segment identity uncertain. The nucleotide sequence reads TGTGCCAGTAGTATTGGAGCCATGAACACTGAAGCTTTCTTT. The encoded protein is CASSIGAMNTEAFF.